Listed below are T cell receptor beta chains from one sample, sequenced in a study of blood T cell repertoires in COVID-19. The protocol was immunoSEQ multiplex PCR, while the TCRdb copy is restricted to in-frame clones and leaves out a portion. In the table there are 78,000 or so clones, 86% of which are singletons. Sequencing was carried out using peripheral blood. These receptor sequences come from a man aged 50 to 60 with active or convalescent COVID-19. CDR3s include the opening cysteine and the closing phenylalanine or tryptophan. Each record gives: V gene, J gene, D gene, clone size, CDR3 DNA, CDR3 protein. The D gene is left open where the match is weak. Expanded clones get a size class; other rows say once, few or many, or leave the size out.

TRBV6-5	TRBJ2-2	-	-	TGTGCCAGCAGCCTACAGGGAACAGGAGCCCGGGAGCTGTTTTTT	CASSLQGTGARELFF
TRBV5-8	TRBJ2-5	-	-	TGTGCCAGCAGTCCCGGGGGACGGAAAAAAGAGACCCAGTACTTC	CASSPGGRKKETQYF
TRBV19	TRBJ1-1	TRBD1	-	TGTGCCAGTAGTAAGGGACAGGGGAGTGTGGACACTGAAGCTTTCTTT	CASSKGQGSVDTEAFF
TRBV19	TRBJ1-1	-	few	TGTGCCAGTAGTATGCGAGAGAACACTGAAGCTTTCTTT	CASSMRENTEAFF
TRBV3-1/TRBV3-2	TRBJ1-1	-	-	TGTGCCAGCAGCCAAAGGGGCGGGGAGAGAGCTTTCTTT	CASSQRGGERAFF
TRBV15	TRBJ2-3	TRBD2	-	TGTGCCACCAGCAGAGTGCGAGCGGGGGGGCGGGATACGCAGTATTTT	CATSRVRAGGRDTQYF
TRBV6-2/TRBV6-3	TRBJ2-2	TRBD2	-	TGTGCCAGCAGTTACTACGCTAGCGGGGTCGACACCGGGGAGCTGTTTTTT	CASSYYASGVDTGELFF
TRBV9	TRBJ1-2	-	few	TGTGCCAGCAGCGTAGTTACAGGGACGATATATGGCTACACCTTC	CASSVVTGTIYGYTF
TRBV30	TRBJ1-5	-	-	TGTGCCTGGTCTCTGGGGGGGCCGTTTAATCAGCCCCAGCATTTT	CAWSLGGPFNQPQHF
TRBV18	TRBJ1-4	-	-	TGTGCCAGCTCCCGCGACAGTCTAGGAAGGGGAAAACTGTTTTTT	CASSRDSLGRGKLFF
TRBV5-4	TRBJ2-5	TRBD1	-	TGTGCCAGCAGCTCTGACAGGGCCGGTGAGACCCAGTACTTC	CASSSDRAGETQYF
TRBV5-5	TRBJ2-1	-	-	TGTGCCAGCAGCTTGGCAGGCTCCTCCTACAATGAGCAGTTCTTC	CASSLAGSSYNEQFF
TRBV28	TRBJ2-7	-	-	TGTGCCAGCAGTTTATGGACAGGCTCCGAGCAGTACTTC	CASSLWTGSEQYF
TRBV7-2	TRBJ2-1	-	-	TGTGCCAGCAGCTTAGCGGGGGCCTCTTACAATGAGCAGTTCTTC	CASSLAGASYNEQFF
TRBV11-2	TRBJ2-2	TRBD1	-	TGTGCCAGCAGCCGAGACAGGGTCGGAACCGGGGAGCTGTTTTTT	CASSRDRVGTGELFF
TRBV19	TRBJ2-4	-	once	TGTGCCACCGAACCGGGAGCAGGGATCCTAGCCAAAAACATTCAGTACTTC	CATEPGAGILAKNIQYF
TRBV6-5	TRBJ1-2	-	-	TGTGCCAGCACGGGGTCTAACTATGGCTACACCTTC	CASTGSNYGYTF
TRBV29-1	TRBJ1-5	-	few	TGCAGCGTTGGAGGGGGTAATCAGCCCCAGCATTTT	CSVGGGNQPQHF
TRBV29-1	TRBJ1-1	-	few	TGCAGCGCCGGACAGACGAACACTGAAGCTTTCTTT	CSAGQTNTEAFF
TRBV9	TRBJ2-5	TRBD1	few	TGTGCCAGCAGCGTCCGGGACAGGGGGCAGGAGACCCAGTACTTC	CASSVRDRGQETQYF